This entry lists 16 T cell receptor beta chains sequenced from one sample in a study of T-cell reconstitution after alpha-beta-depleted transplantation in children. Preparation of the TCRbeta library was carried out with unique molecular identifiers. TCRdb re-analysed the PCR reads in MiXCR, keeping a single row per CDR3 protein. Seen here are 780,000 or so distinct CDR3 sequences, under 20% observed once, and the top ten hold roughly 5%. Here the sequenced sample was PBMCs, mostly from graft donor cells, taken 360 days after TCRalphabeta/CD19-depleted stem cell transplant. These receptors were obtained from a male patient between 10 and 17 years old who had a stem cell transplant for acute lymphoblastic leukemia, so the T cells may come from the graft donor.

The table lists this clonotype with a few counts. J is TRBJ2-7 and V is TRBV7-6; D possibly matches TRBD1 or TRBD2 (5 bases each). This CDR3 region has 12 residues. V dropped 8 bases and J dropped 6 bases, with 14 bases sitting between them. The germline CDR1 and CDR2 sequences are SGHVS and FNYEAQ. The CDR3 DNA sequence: TGTGCCAGCGGAAGAGATGGGGGCGAGCAGTACTTC. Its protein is CASGRDGGEQYF.

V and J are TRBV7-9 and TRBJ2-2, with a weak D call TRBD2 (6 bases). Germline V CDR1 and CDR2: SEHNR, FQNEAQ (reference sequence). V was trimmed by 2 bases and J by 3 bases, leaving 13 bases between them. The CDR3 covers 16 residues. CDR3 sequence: CASSLILGGHTGELFF. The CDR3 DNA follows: TGTGCCAGCAGCTTAATTCTAGGAGGGCACACCGGGGAGCTGTTTTTT.

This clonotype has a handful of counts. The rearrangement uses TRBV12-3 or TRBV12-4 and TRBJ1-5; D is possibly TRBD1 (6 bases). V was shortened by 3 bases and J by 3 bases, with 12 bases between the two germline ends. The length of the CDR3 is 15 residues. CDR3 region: CASSLDRLPNQPQHF. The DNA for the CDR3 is TGTGCCAGCAGTTTGGACAGACTGCCCAATCAGCCCCAGCATTTT.

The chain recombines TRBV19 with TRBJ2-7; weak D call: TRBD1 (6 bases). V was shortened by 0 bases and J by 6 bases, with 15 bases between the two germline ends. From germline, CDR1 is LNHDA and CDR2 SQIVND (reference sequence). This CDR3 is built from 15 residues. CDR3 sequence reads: CASSIDLQGHIEQYF. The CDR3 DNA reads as TGTGCCAGTAGTATAGATCTACAGGGACATATCGAGCAGTACTTC.

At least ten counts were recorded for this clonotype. The CDR3 here is CASSVETTNTDTQYF. In DNA, the CDR3 is TGTGCCAGCAGCGTAGAGACAACTAACACAGATACGCAGTATTTT. The J gene is TRBJ2-3, the V gene TRBV9, with D unresolved. CDR3 length equals 15 residues. Germline values: CDR1 SGDLS, CDR2 YYNGEE. The V end lost 0 bases, the J end lost 2 bases, and 10 bases lay between the germline ends.

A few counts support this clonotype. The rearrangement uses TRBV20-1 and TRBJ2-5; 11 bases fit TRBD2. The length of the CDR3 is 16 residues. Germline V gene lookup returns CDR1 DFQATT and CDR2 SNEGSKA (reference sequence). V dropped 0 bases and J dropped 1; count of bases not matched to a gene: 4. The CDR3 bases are TGCAGTGCTAGAGAGGGAACTAGCGGGGGCCAAGAGACCCAGTACTTC. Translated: CSAREGTSGGQETQYF.

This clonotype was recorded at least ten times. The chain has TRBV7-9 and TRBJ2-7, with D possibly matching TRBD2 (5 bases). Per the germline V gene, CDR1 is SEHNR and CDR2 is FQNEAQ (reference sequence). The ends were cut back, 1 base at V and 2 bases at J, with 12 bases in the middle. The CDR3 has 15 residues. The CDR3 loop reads CASSLGWSSTYEQYF. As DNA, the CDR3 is TGTGCCAGCAGCTTAGGGTGGTCTAGCACCTACGAGCAGTACTTC.

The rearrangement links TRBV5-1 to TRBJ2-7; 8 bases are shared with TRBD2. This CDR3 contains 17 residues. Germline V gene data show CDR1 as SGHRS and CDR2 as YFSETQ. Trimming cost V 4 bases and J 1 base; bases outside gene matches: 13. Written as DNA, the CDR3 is TGCGCCAGCAGCCCCAAGGTCGGCGGGAGGTGGTCCTACGAGCAGTACTTC. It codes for CASSPKVGGRWSYEQYF.

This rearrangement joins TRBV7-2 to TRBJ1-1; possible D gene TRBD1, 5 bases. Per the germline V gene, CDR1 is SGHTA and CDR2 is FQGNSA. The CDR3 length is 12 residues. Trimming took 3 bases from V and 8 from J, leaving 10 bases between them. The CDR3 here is CASSFGGVEAFF. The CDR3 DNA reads TGTGCCAGCAGCTTTGGGGGGGTCGAAGCTTTCTTT.

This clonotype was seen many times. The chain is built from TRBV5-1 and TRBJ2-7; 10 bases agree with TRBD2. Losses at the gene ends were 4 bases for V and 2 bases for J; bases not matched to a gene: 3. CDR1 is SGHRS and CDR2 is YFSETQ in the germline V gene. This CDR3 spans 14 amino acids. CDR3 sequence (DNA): TGCGCCAGCAGCCTAGCGGGAGAGACCTACGAGCAGTACTTC. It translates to CASSLAGETYEQYF.

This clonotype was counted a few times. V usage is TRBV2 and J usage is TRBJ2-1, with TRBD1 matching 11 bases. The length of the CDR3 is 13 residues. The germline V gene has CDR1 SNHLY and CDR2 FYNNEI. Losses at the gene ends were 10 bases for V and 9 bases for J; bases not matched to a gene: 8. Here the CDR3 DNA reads TGTGCCACACCGGGACAGGGGGAGACTGAGCAGTTCTTC. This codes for CATPGQGETEQFF. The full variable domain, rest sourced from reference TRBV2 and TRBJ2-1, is EPEVTQTPSHQVTQMGQEVILRCVPISNHLYFYWYRQILGQKVEFLVSFYNNEISEKSEIFDDQFSVERPDGSNFTLKIRSTKLEDSAMYFCATPGQGETEQFFGPGTRLTVL.

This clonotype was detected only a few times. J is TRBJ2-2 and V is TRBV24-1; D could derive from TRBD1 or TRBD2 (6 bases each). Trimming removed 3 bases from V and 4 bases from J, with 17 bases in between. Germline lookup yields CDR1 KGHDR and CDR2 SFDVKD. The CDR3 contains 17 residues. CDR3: CATSDVVGQAGTGELFF. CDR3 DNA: TGTGCCACCAGTGATGTGGTGGGACAAGCGGGCACCGGGGAGCTGTTTTTT.

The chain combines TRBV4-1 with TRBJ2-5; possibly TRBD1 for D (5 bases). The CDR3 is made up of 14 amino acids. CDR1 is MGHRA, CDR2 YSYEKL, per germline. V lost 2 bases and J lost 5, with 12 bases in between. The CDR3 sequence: CASSQITGLETQYF. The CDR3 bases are TGCGCCAGCAGCCAAATTACAGGCCTGGAGACCCAGTACTTC.

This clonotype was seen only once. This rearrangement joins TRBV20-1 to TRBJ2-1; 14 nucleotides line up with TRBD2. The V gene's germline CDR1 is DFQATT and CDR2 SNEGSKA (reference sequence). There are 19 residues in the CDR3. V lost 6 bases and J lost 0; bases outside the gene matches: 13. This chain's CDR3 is CSAISTSGRASSSYNEQFF. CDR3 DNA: TGCAGTGCCATTTCGACTAGCGGGAGGGCCTCTAGCTCCTACAATGAGCAGTTCTTC.

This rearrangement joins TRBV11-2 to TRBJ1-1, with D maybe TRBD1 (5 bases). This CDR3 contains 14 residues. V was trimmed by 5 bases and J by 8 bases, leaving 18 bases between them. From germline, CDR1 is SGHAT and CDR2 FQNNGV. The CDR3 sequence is CASSPYPRDSEAFF. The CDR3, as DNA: TGTGCCAGCAGCCCTTACCCCCGCGACAGCGAAGCTTTCTTT.

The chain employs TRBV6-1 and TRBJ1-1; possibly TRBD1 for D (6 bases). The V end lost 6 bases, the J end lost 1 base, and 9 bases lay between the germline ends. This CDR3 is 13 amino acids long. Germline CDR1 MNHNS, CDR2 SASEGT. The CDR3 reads CASRHRENTEAFF. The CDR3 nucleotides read TGTGCCAGCAGGCACAGGGAGAACACTGAAGCTTTCTTT.